These 16 T cell receptor beta chains were all obtained from the same sample, sequenced in a study of T cells in Graves' hyperthyroidism and ophthalmopathy. It was RNA transcripts that yielded the amplified TCR beta CDR3 regions. Initially, a first-round RT-PCR of the TCR CDR3 employed the HTBI primer set. TCRdb re-called the multiplex PCR reads through MiXCR, storing one row per CDR3 protein. The sample comprises over 700,000 distinct CDR3 sequences, roughly a third of which are singletons, and about a third rests with the top ten. Input material: blood. These TCRs come from a woman aged 40-49 years with Graves' hyperthyroidism.

The J gene is TRBJ2-5, the V gene TRBV7-8; D gene uncertain. V was trimmed by 1 base and J by 1 base, leaving 13 bases between them. Per germline, CDR1 SGHVS and CDR2 FQNEAQ. The CDR3 runs 16 residues. The CDR3 region has the DNA TGTGCCAGCAGCTTAGGCGCAGCAACAACCCAAGAGACCCAGTACTTC. Translating gives CASSLGAATTQETQYF.

Remarks on this clonotype: The junction departs from the called germline gene at one end, perhaps through a read error. V usage is TRBV10-3 and J usage is TRBJ1-5, with D unclear. In germline, CDR1 is ENHRY, CDR2 SYGVKD. The CDR3 contains 15 residues. The DNA for the CDR3 is TGCGCCATCAGTGAGTCGGGCGGCTACAATCAGCCCCAGCATTTT. This sequence encodes CAISESGGYNQPQHF.

This clonotype has a count of ten or more. The rearrangement uses TRBV7-8 and TRBJ1-2; 11 nucleotides align to TRBD1. Trimming took 5 bases from V and 6 from J; bases not matched to a gene: 5. Germline loops: CDR1 SGHVS, CDR2 FQNEAQ. The CDR3 has 14 residues. CDR3 DNA: TGTGCCAGCAGCCCACGGACAGGGGGCAATGGCTACACCTTC. The encoded protein is CASSPRTGGNGYTF. The entire variable domain, with the rest obtained from reference TRBV7-8 and TRBJ1-2, is as follows: GAGVSQSPRYKVAKRGQDVALRCDPISGHVSLFWYQQALGQGPEFLTYFQNEAQLDKSGLPSDRFFAERPEGSVSTLKIQRTQQEDSAVYLCASSPRTGGNGYTFGSGTRLTVV.

Regarding this clonotype: The DNA is left out, because the CDR3 cannot be placed on it with certainty; the CDR3 is given as TCRdb lists it. The chain recombines TRBV7-8 with TRBJ2-7; the table's D call, TRBD2, was not checked against the DNA. Per the germline V gene, CDR1 is SGHVS and CDR2 is FQNEAQ. The CDR3 contains 19 residues when both ends are counted. The CDR3 reads CASSFYICSAEGLAAEQYF.

This chain connects TRBV30 to TRBJ1-1; 9 nucleotides align to TRBD1. Losses at the gene ends were 4 bases for V and 2 bases for J; bases not matched to a gene: 5. The CDR3 spans 14 residues. Germline V lookup: CDR1 GTSNPN, CDR2 SVGIG (reference sequence). CDR3 sequence (DNA): TGTGCCTGGAATACGGGACAGGGTAACACTGAAGCTTTCTTT. Amino acids: CAWNTGQGNTEAFF. Based on the CDR3 plus reference TRBV30 and TRBJ1-1, the full variable domain is SQTIHQWPATLVQPVGSPLSLECTVEGTSNPNLYWYRQAAGRGLQLLFYSVGIGQISSEVPQNLSASRPQDRQFILSSKKLLLSDSGFYLCAWNTGQGNTEAFFGQGTRLTVV.

This clonotype was detected once. A read error may produce the germline difference seen at one junction end. The gene calls are TRBV10-3 and TRBJ1-1; 8 nucleotides line up with TRBD1. The CDR3 has 12 residues. The germline V gene encodes CDR1 ENHRY and CDR2 SYGVKD. The CDR3, as DNA: TGTGCCATCGGCACAGGGGGGTCTGAAGCTCTCTTT. Its protein product is CAIGTGGSEALF.

The V and J genes are TRBV20-1 and TRBJ1-4, with D possibly TRBD1 on 5 matching bases. With 0 bases removed from V and 10 bases from J, the gap between germline ends came to 18 bases. CDR1 is DFQATT, CDR2 SNEGSKA, per germline (reference sequence). The CDR3 is 15 residues long. The CDR3 DNA follows: TGCAGTGCTAGAGATGGAGGACAAGGACCCACAAAACTGTTTTTT. It specifies CSARDGGQGPTKLFF.

The CDR3 region is CASSLGRADYGYTF. The CDR3, as DNA: TGCGCCAGCAGCTTAGGGAGGGCGGACTATGGCTACACCTTC. The rearrangement joins TRBV5-1 to TRBJ1-2; D gene unclear. The CDR3 extends over 14 amino acids. Per the germline V gene, CDR1 is SGHRS and CDR2 is YFSETQ. V lost 2 bases and J lost 3, with 11 bases in between.

J is TRBJ2-6 and V is TRBV5-1, with unresolved D. CDR1 is SGHRS and CDR2 is YFSETQ in the germline V gene. V was clipped by 0 bases and J by 5 bases, with 9 bases between them. The CDR3 length is 15 residues. The chain's CDR3 is CASSLVGRRANVLTF. As DNA, the CDR3 is TGCGCCAGCAGCTTGGTTGGCCGCCGGGCCAACGTCCTGACTTTC.

This chain links TRBV5-6 with TRBJ1-5, with D perhaps TRBD1 (5 bases). Germline assignment: CDR1 SGHDT and CDR2 YYEEEE. The CDR3 has 15 amino acids. V was pared by 0 bases and J by 11 bases, with 18 bases between. CDR3 in amino acids: CASSLAGAGISTQHF. The CDR3 nucleotides are TGTGCCAGCAGCTTGGCCGGGGCAGGGATTTCCACCCAGCATTTT.

The chain couples TRBV7-6 to TRBJ2-7; D may be TRBD1 or TRBD2 (5 bases each). From germline, CDR1 is SGHVS and CDR2 FNYEAQ. This CDR3 has 18 amino acids. Trimming removed 8 bases at V and 5 bases at J, with 31 bases between. The CDR3 loop is CASSPISAQGRPTNEQYF. The CDR3 region has the DNA TGTGCCAGCTCACCAATTTCGGCTCAGGGACGGCCTACGAACGAGCAGTACTTC.

This clonotype came up many times. The rearrangement links TRBV4-1 to TRBJ1-3; TRBD1 might be the D (5 bases). V was trimmed by 0 bases and J by 2 bases, leaving 8 bases between them. The CDR3 is 15 residues long. Germline CDR1 is MGHRA and CDR2 is YSYEKL. The CDR3 loop reads CASSQEGETGNTIYF. The CDR3, as DNA: TGCGCCAGCAGCCAAGAGGGGGAGACTGGAAACACCATATATTTT.

The genes are TRBV29-1 and TRBJ1-2, with TRBD1 as a possible D gene (5 bases). Trimming took off 5 bases at V and 4 bases at J, with 17 bases between the two ends. The CDR3 contains 14 residues. CDR1 is SQVTM and CDR2 is ANQGSEA in the germline V gene. The CDR3 spells CSVNHRDGPYGYTF. In DNA form, the CDR3 reads TGCAGCGTTAACCACCGGGACGGTCCCTATGGCTACACCTTC.

The chain joins TRBV29-1 to TRBJ2-5; D gene unclear. CDR1 is SQVTM and CDR2 is ANQGSEA in the germline V gene. Trimming took 6 bases from V and 5 from J, leaving 7 bases between them. There are 10 residues in the CDR3. In DNA form, the CDR3 reads TGCAGCGTAGAGGAGGAGACCCAGTACTTC. This gives the protein CSVEEETQYF. The variable domain in full, completed from reference TRBV29-1 and TRBJ2-5, reads SAVISQKPSRDICQRGTSLTIQCQVDSQVTMMFWYRQQPGQSLTLIATANQGSEATYESGFVIDKFPISRPNLTFSTLTVSNMSPEDSSIYLCSVEEETQYFGPGTRLLVL.

V and J are TRBV4-1 and TRBJ2-7; TRBD1 agrees at 7 bases. Germline V lookup: CDR1 MGHRA, CDR2 YSYEKL. The CDR3 is made up of 15 amino acids. The V and J ends lost 4 bases and 0 bases, in that order; junction bases with no gene match: 6. CDR3: CASSREWDSSYEQYF. DNA for the CDR3: TGCGCCAGCAGCCGCGAGTGGGACAGCTCCTACGAGCAGTACTTC.

The genes are TRBV2 and TRBJ1-1; possible D gene TRBD1, 5 bases. This CDR3 is 13 amino acids long. CDR1 and CDR2 (germline): SNHLY, FYNNEI. Trimming pared 3 bases from V and 6 bases from J, leaving 11 bases between. This chain's CDR3 is CASSDGGYAEAFF. The CDR3 DNA reads as TGTGCCAGCAGTGATGGGGGTTATGCTGAAGCTTTCTTT.